These T cell receptor beta chains were read from a single sample in a study of blood T cells in healthy people across ages. TCRdb ran MiXCR on the 5' RACE reads and lists one entry per CDR3 protein. Of about 1.4 million distinct CDR3 sequences in the sample, almost 60% were seen once. Specimen: blood. These receptors were obtained from a young man in good health. Each CDR3 is given with its conserved first and last residue. A D gene is named only where the DNA matches it firmly. Clone size, where shown, is once, few, many, or a class for clones that have expanded.

j_gene	d_gene	v_gene	abundance	CDR3nt	CDR3aa
TRBJ1-5	.	TRBV5-1	few	TGCGCCAGCAAGGAGGGGCCCGGGCAGCCCCAGCATTTT	CASKEGPGQPQHF
TRBJ2-3	.	TRBV12-3/TRBV12-4	few	TGTGCCAGCAGTTTAGCAGTCCCAGATACGCAGTATTTT	CASSLAVPDTQYF
TRBJ1-6	.	TRBV11-2	.	TGTGCCAGCAGCTTTCGGAAGGGTTGGGTGAATTCACCCCTCCACTTT	CASSFRKGWVNSPLHF
TRBJ1-2	TRBD1	TRBV4-1	few	TGCGCCAGCAGTTCCCCGGGACAGTCCTATGGCTACACCTTC	CASSSPGQSYGYTF
TRBJ1-1	.	TRBV27	once	TGTGCCAGCAGTTCCGTTCAAACCATGACGAACACTGAAGCTTTCTTT	CASSSVQTMTNTEAFF
TRBJ2-5	TRBD2	TRBV19	.	TGTGCCAGTAGTCCTGGCCTTCGACTAGCGGGGCAAGAGACCCAGTACTTC	CASSPGLRLAGQETQYF
TRBJ2-1	TRBD2	TRBV10-3	.	TGTGCCATCAGTGAGGGCGGGAGAGTGGATGAGCAGTTCTTC	CAISEGGRVDEQFF
TRBJ2-1	TRBD1	TRBV11-1	.	TGTGCCAGCAGCGCATCACGGGACAGTTTTTTCGGGACGCCGATCAATGAGCAGTTCTTC	CASSASRDSFFGTPINEQFF
TRBJ1-1	TRBD1	TRBV4-1	.	TGCGCCAGCAGCCAAGAAAGGACAGGGGTCGGGAACACTGAAGCTTTCTTT	CASSQERTGVGNTEAFF
TRBJ2-7	TRBD1	TRBV12-3/TRBV12-4	.	TGTGTCAGCACTAGGGGACAGGGCAGCGTCTACGAGCAGTACTTC	CVSTRGQGSVYEQYF
TRBJ2-4	.	TRBV20-1	many	TGCAGTGCTGGGGTAAACATTCAGTACTTC	CSAGVNIQYF
TRBJ1-2	.	TRBV5-5	.	TGTGCCAGCAGCTTGGATCAGGGAGAGAGGGGCTACACCTTC	CASSLDQGERGYTF
TRBJ1-1	TRBD1	TRBV13	.	TGTGCCAGCAGAAGAGGGGGCAGAAACACTGAAGCTTTCTTT	CASRRGGRNTEAFF
TRBJ1-2	.	TRBV5-1	once	TGCGCCAGCAGCTTGGGGTTTCCTGGAGCTAACTATGGCTACACCTTC	CASSLGFPGANYGYTF
TRBJ1-2	.	TRBV20-1	few	TGCAGTGCTAGGAACAGGGACACTAACTATGGCTACACCTTC	CSARNRDTNYGYTF
TRBJ2-7	.	TRBV20-1	few	TGCACGGGGCAGGGCTCCTACGAGCAGTACTTC	CTGQGSYEQYF
TRBJ1-3	.	TRBV20-1	.	TGCAGTGCTAGAACTCACCAGACTGGAAACACCATATATTTT	CSARTHQTGNTIYF
TRBJ1-2	.	TRBV27	few	TGTGCCAGCAGTCCCAGGGGAGAGATCTATGGCTACACCTTC	CASSPRGEIYGYTF
TRBJ1-5	.	TRBV29-1	.	TGCAGCGTACAGGAGGGAGGTCAGCCCCAGCATTTT	CSVQEGGQPQHF
TRBJ2-1	.	TRBV7-2	.	TGTGCCAGCAGCTTAGCGGGGAGCTCCTACGAGCAGTTCTTC	CASSLAGSSYEQFF
TRBJ2-7	.	TRBV6-1	.	TGTGCCAGCAGGCGACAGGAAAACTACCCAGCCTACGAGCAGTACTTC	CASRRQENYPAYEQYF
TRBJ2-3	.	TRBV29-1	.	TGCAGCGTTACCCTCCCTAGGGTAGCCACAGATACGCAGTATTTT	CSVTLPRVATDTQYF
TRBJ2-1	.	TRBV5-5	.	TGTGCCAGCAGCTACGGGGCCTCCTACAATGCGCAGTTCTTC	CASSYGASYNAQFF
TRBJ2-1	TRBD2	TRBV11-2	.	TGTGCCAGCAGCCAACGCTCGGGAGGGTTCTACAATGAGCAGTTCTTC	CASSQRSGGFYNEQFF
TRBJ2-1	TRBD2	TRBV7-8	.	TGTGCCAGCAGCTTATGGAGTAGCGGGAGTACCTACAATGAGCAGTTCTTC	CASSLWSSGSTYNEQFF
TRBJ2-3	TRBD2	TRBV29-1	.	TGCAGCGCAAACGGACTAGCGGGGGGTTGGACAGATACGCAGTATTTT	CSANGLAGGWTDTQYF
TRBJ2-3	TRBD2	TRBV27	.	TGTGCCAGCAGCGAATTACTACTAGCGGAGGCGGGAGATACGCAGTATTTT	CASSELLLAEAGDTQYF
TRBJ2-7	.	TRBV5-1	.	TGCGCCAGCAGCGGGCGGGTGGGATCCTACGAGCAGTACTTC	CASSGRVGSYEQYF
TRBJ2-4	TRBD2	TRBV5-1	.	TGCGCCAGCAGCTTCCCGGGGAGGGAAGGCATTCAGTACTTC	CASSFPGREGIQYF
TRBJ2-7	.	TRBV29-1	once	TGCAGCGTTGAAACGACAACGCCGGGAGTAAGAGAGCAGTACTTC	CSVETTTPGVREQYF
TRBJ1-1	.	TRBV4-1	.	TGCGCCAGCAGCCTGCTGGGCGCAGGGAGAACTGAAGCTTTCTTT	CASSLLGAGRTEAFF
TRBJ1-1	.	TRBV7-6	.	TGTGCCAGCAGCTTAGCGCGGGATGCAATCGCTGAAGCTTTCTTT	CASSLARDAIAEAFF
TRBJ2-7	.	TRBV5-6	.	TGTGCCAGCAGCTTGCTCCCAGGGACCTCCTACGAGCAGTACTTC	CASSLLPGTSYEQYF
TRBJ1-6	.	TRBV2	.	TGTGCCAGCAGTGTACAGAACCATTCACCCCTCCACTTT	CASSVQNHSPLHF
TRBJ1-3	.	TRBV4-1	.	TGCGCCAGCAGCCAATCCCTACCTCGAGGGCCGGGAAACACCATATATTTT	CASSQSLPRGPGNTIYF
TRBJ2-3	.	TRBV10-3	.	TGTGCCATCAGTGAGTCGACGGAGCAACGCTACACAGATACGCAGTATTTT	CAISESTEQRYTDTQYF
TRBJ2-1	TRBD2	TRBV7-2	.	TGTGCCAGCAGATTGACTAGCGGGGGGGATTGGGAGCAGTTCTTC	CASRLTSGGDWEQFF
TRBJ2-1	.	TRBV7-2	.	TGTGCCAGCAGTCTTGACAGGTTGTTCTACAATGAGCAGTTCTTC	CASSLDRLFYNEQFF
TRBJ1-2	.	TRBV6-1	few	TGTGCCAGCAAACCCTCGGCCGACTATGGCTACACCTTC	CASKPSADYGYTF
TRBJ2-1	TRBD1	TRBV6-6	.	TGTGCCAGCAGTGGGACAGGGAGGAATGAGCAGTTCTTC	CASSGTGRNEQFF
TRBJ1-6	.	TRBV4-2	.	TGTGCCAGCAGCCAAGATTGGGCGAATTCACCCCTCCACTTT	CASSQDWANSPLHF
TRBJ2-3	.	TRBV20-1	.	TGCAGTGCTAGAGCATCCCCCGAGCGATCAGATACGCAGTATTTT	CSARASPERSDTQYF